These 20 T cell receptor beta chains were all obtained from the same sample, sequenced in a study of T cell responses to AZD1222 COVID-19 vaccine. Clones were read by immunoSEQ multiplex PCR, and TCRdb kept only the in-frame ones, dropping some. The sample contains 95,000 to 150,000 clones, roughly 90% of which appear only once. The sample was peripheral blood, taken 28 days after the second AZD1222 dose. Receptor source: an adult who received the AZD1222 COVID-19 vaccine.

The chain uses TRBV2 and TRBJ2-3; D uncertain. V was cut by 6 bases and J by 6 bases, with 13 bases left in between. Germline V CDR1 and CDR2: SNHLY, FYNNEI. This CDR3 is 13 amino acids long. Written as DNA, the CDR3 is TGTGCCAGCAGGTTGACGTATGGTGATACGCAGTATTTT. Protein: CASRLTYGDTQYF.

The rearrangement uses TRBV6-5 and TRBJ1-4, with D possibly TRBD1 on 5 matching bases. Germline CDR1 reads MNHEY; CDR2 reads SVGAGI. The CDR3 has 13 amino acids. The V gene lost 6 bases and the J gene lost 7 bases, with 12 bases spanning the gap. The CDR3 loop reads CASSQGRSEKLFF. Written as DNA, the CDR3 is TGTGCCAGCAGCCAGGGCCGGAGTGAAAAACTGTTTTTT.

This clone showed up just once. The chain uses TRBV3-1 (or the pseudogene TRBV3-2) and TRBJ2-7; no clear D. Trimming left V 0 bases short and J 1 base short, with 10 bases between. Germline assignment: CDR1 LGHDT and CDR2 YNNKEL (reference sequence). CDR3 size: 15 residues. The CDR3 bases are TGTGCCAGCAGCCAAGATCCGGGCGGTTCCTACGAGCAGTACTTC. Translating gives CASSQDPGGSYEQYF.

The chain recombines TRBV5-1 with TRBJ2-7, with a weak D call TRBD1 (5 bases). This CDR3 contains 16 residues. The germline V and J ends were trimmed by 0 bases and 0 bases, with 13 bases remaining between them. The germline V gene encodes CDR1 SGHRS and CDR2 YFSETQ. The CDR3 spells CASSLEGQGSSYEQYF. The CDR3 coding sequence is TGCGCCAGCAGCTTGGAGGGGCAGGGTAGCTCCTACGAGCAGTACTTC.

The chain employs TRBV5-1 and TRBJ1-4; D uncertain. Germline loops: CDR1 SGHRS, CDR2 YFSETQ. The CDR3 length is 13 residues. The V and J ends lost 0 bases and 3 bases respectively, with 3 bases between them. The chain's CDR3 is CASSLASNEKLFF. The CDR3 bases are TGCGCCAGCAGCTTGGCATCTAATGAAAAACTGTTTTTT.

This chain joins TRBV2 and TRBJ1-5; maybe TRBD1 (6 bases). This CDR3 has 12 amino acids. The germline gives CDR1 SNHLY, CDR2 FYNNEI. The CDR3 reads CAQGQGEQPQHF. The DNA for the CDR3 is TGTGCTCAGGGGCAGGGAGAACAGCCCCAGCATTTT.

The V and J genes are TRBV5-6 and TRBJ2-1; TRBD2 agrees at 9 bases. CDR3 length: 14 residues. Trimming took 4 bases from V and 6 from J; bases not matched to a gene: 5. The germline V gene encodes CDR1 SGHDT and CDR2 YYEEEE. CDR3 in amino acids: CASSQLTSGNEQFF. CDR3 nucleotides: TGTGCCAGCAGCCAACTGACTAGCGGCAATGAGCAGTTCTTC. Supplemented by reference TRBV5-6 and TRBJ2-1, the full variable domain reads DAGVTQSPTHLIKTRGQQVTLRCSPKSGHDTVSWYQQALGQGPQFIFQYYEEEERQRGNFPDRFSGHQFPNYSSELNVNALLLGDSALYLCASSQLTSGNEQFFGPGTRLTVL.

V is TRBV5-1 and J is TRBJ1-2; D ambiguous. Trimming cost V 1 base and J 4 bases, with 14 bases left between them. The CDR3 is 15 amino acids. Per germline, CDR1 SGHRS and CDR2 YFSETQ. The CDR3 DNA is TGCGCCAGCAGCTTGATGTCGGAGGGAGGCTATGGCTACACCTTC. This translates into CASSLMSEGGYGYTF.

CDR3 residues: CASSLGGTVNSYEQYF. The CDR3 DNA follows: TGTGCCAGCAGCTTAGGAGGGACAGTCAACTCCTACGAGCAGTACTTC. The chain carries TRBV7-2 and TRBJ2-7; the match to TRBD1 covers 7 bases. The germline gives CDR1 SGHTA, CDR2 FQGNSA. The ends lost 1 base at V and 0 bases at J; junction bases unmatched: 6. The CDR3 runs to 16 residues.

The chain recombines TRBV21-1 with TRBJ1-5; the table's D call of TRBD1 was not tested on the DNA. TRBV21-1 is given as a pseudogene. CDR3 size: 17 residues. CDR3 in DNA: TGTGCCAGCAGCAAAGGACAGGGGTCTGGGGGCAATCAGCCCCAGCATTTT. The encoded protein is CASSKGQGSGGNQPQHF.

The chain combines TRBV19 with TRBJ2-7, with 7 bases fitting TRBD2. V was pared by 6 bases and J by 2 bases, with 10 bases of the junction left unmatched. Germline-derived CDR1 and CDR2 are LNHDA and SQIVND (reference sequence). CDR3 size: 15 residues. The CDR3: CASSLQPGRAYEQYF. In DNA, the CDR3 is TGTGCCAGTAGCCTACAGCCAGGGAGGGCCTACGAGCAGTACTTC.

The rearrangement uses TRBV21-1 and TRBJ2-3; the table's D call, TRBD2, was not checked against the DNA. TRBV21-1 is listed as a pseudogene. The CDR3 sequence is 16 residues long. The DNA for the CDR3 is TGTGCCAGCAGTTCGAGATCCCCGTCTACCACAGATACGCAGTATTTT. Translated: CASSSRSPSTTDTQYF.

This chain uses TRBV7-2 with TRBJ1-2; 8 positions agree with TRBD1. Germline V gives CDR1 SGHTA, CDR2 FQGNSA. CDR3 length equals 15 residues. Trimming took 5 bases from V and 4 from J; bases not matched to a gene: 9. The CDR3 spells CASSPGQGAAYGYTF. The CDR3 region has the DNA TGTGCCAGCAGCCCCGGACAGGGTGCGGCCTATGGCTACACCTTC.

The rearrangement uses TRBV5-1 and TRBJ2-7, with 8 nucleotides matching TRBD1. With 4 bases clipped from V and 4 bases from J, the junction kept 7 bases outside the gene matches. Germline V gene data show CDR1 as SGHRS and CDR2 as YFSETQ. The CDR3 is made up of 14 amino acids. CDR3 protein: CASSPGTGWYEQYF. The CDR3 DNA is TGCGCCAGCAGCCCAGGGACAGGCTGGTACGAGCAGTACTTC.

This chain connects TRBV21-1 to TRBJ2-7; the D call TRBD2 from the table was never checked on the DNA. TRBV21-1 is described as a pseudogene. There are 15 residues in the CDR3. CDR3 nucleotides: TGTGCCAGCAGCAAACACGGGAGCTCCTCCTACGAGCAGTACTTC. It translates to CASSKHGSSSYEQYF.

This sequence joins TRBV20-1 and TRBJ2-3; D is ambiguous. The germline V gene encodes CDR1 DFQATT and CDR2 SNEGSKA (reference sequence). The CDR3 extends over 11 amino acids. V was cut by 6 bases and J by 4 bases, with 8 bases left in between. The CDR3 sequence: CSAQSADTQYF. The CDR3 DNA follows: TGCAGTGCCCAGAGCGCAGATACGCAGTATTTT.

About this clone: It may be a read error: a sequence one base away is much more abundant. The V call is TRBV2, the J call TRBJ1-2; TRBD1 might be the D (5 bases). This CDR3 comprises 14 residues. Germline V gives CDR1 SNHLY, CDR2 FYNNEI. The CDR3 sequence is CASSEGRGRYGYTF. The CDR3 bases are TGTGCCAGCAGCGAAGGACGGGGCCGCTATGGCTACACCTTC.

V gene TRBV5-1 combines with J gene TRBJ1-6; D unclear. The V gene lost 5 bases and the J gene lost 0 bases, with 15 bases spanning the gap. The germline gives CDR1 SGHRS, CDR2 YFSETQ. The CDR3 has 17 amino acids. The CDR3 bases are TGCGCCAGCAGGAGGTCGGAAGACTTCTCCTATAATTCACCCCTCCACTTT. Translation: CASRRSEDFSYNSPLHF.

V usage is TRBV28 and J usage is TRBJ2-6; TRBD2 is a possible D gene (5 bases). Trimming took 3 bases from V and 0 from J, leaving 12 bases between them. CDR3 length: 17 amino acids. Looked up from germline, CDR1 is MDHEN and CDR2 is SYDVKM. CDR3 sequence (DNA): TGTGCCAGCAGTTTTACGAGGGCGTACTCTGGGGCCAACGTCCTGACTTTC. It codes for CASSFTRAYSGANVLTF.

J is TRBJ2-6 and V is TRBV5-4; no firm D call. The CDR3 contains 15 residues. Germline-derived CDR1 and CDR2 are SGHNT and YYREEE (reference sequence). V lost 4 bases to trimming and J lost 2 bases, with 10 bases between them. The CDR3 protein is CASSRDFAGANVLTF. Written as DNA, the CDR3 is TGTGCCAGCAGCCGAGACTTCGCTGGGGCCAACGTCCTGACTTTC.